This T cell receptor (beta chain) was recorded in a study of human CD8 memory T cell subsets (TCRdb year 2020). In terms of the full investigation: TCRbeta repertoires of stem-like (TSTEM), progenitor exhausted-like (TPEX) and effector memory CD8+ T cell subsets were compared to assess their clonal relationships. TCRbeta repertoires were obtained from TSTEM, TPEX and effector memory subsets contributed by each of about six donors.

The cysteine opens and the phenylalanine closes a CDR3 of 12 amino acids. No DNA was logged. A Human TCR Profiling Kit was used to prepare UMI-labeled 5' RACE TCRbeta libraries. The same number of PCR cycles was used to prepare all TCRbeta libraries in parallel. The authors' pipeline ran thus. Between roughly 3,000 and 18,000 functional CDR3beta clonotypes were contained in each TCRbeta library. UMI extraction and consensus assembly used MIGEC 1.2.9, requiring at least three reads per UMI. MiXCR 3.0.3 was used to extract in-frame CDR3beta repertoires. Each sample was downsampled to 42,000 randomly selected UMIs before diversity metrics were calculated in VDJtools 1.2.1. Repertoire overlap metrics D, R and F2 were calculated in VDJtools for the top 3,000 clones of each sample pair. Based on TCRdb reprocessing of the reads, there is one entry per CDR3 protein sequence, and DNA is missing. It is TCRdb's table, rather than the study itself, that gives the V and J calls and clone size. The sample's table covers about 4,300 distinct CDR3 sequences. The ten largest clonotypes hold about 33% of the sample.

The paper as a whole reports these results and caveats: Normalized Shannon-Wiener diversity was similarly high in the TSTEM and TPEX subsets, while the effector memory subsets were comparatively less diverse. Both stem-like subsets shared clonotypes with effector memory cells, but TSTEM and TPEX repertoires overlapped minimally, suggesting distinct antigen spectra. Only TCRbeta chains were sequenced, and the repertoire comparisons were based on roughly six donors and tested using paired t-tests with Bonferroni correction. Chao1 estimates suggested greater repertoire diversity in TSTEM than in TPEX subsets, potentially reflecting a broader range of specificities.

This clonotype qualifies as medium-sized (0.01 to 0.1%) by its frequency, with no count on file. The antigen it recognizes is unknown. Peripheral blood mononuclear cells were isolated from healthy donor buffy coats by density gradient separation. Negative magnetic separation using EasySep or MojoSort CD8+ T cell isolation kits was how the study enriched total CD8+ T cells. An RNeasy Mini Kit was used to extract total RNA from duplicate vials of some 160,000 sorted CD8+ T cells per subset. PBMCs were used either fresh or after cryopreservation in fetal bovine serum containing around 10% DMSO. CD8+ T cell subsets were sorted to purity by fluorescence-activated cell sorting on a FACSAria III.

This sequence was found in a human donor in good health. Sequenced sample: CD8+ T cells from PBMCs. The V and J genes are TRBV12-3 or TRBV12-4 and TRBJ2-1; as DNA is missing, the TRBD1 call by TCRdb cannot be tested. The encoded CDR3 is CASRAGSHEQFF.